These 21 T cell receptor beta chains were sequenced from one sample in a study of T cell responses to AZD1222 COVID-19 vaccine. Data came from immunoSEQ multiplex PCR; TCRdb stores just in-frame clones and leaves some out. The sample records about 210,000 clones, roughly 92% being singletons. The specimen comprised peripheral blood, sampled on day 0 of AZD1222 vaccination. Receptor source: an adult in good health.

The count of this clone is one. V gene TRBV7-9 combines with J gene TRBJ2-7; the match to TRBD1 covers 8 bases. CDR1 is SEHNR, CDR2 FQNEAQ, per germline (reference sequence). The CDR3 contains 12 residues. V shed 6 bases, J shed 7 bases, and the junction held 5 bases outside the gene matches. CDR3 amino acids: CASRSGGWEQYF. DNA for the CDR3: TGTGCCAGCAGGTCAGGGGGCTGGGAGCAGTACTTC.

DNA for the CDR3: TGTGCCAGCAGCACAGACCACACAGATACGCAGTATTTT. It encodes CASSTDHTDTQYF. The chain carries TRBV28 and TRBJ2-3; D remains unclear. The CDR3 is made up of 13 amino acids. CDR1 and CDR2 (germline): MDHEN, SYDVKM. Trimming removed 6 bases at V and 2 bases at J, with 9 bases between. Using reference TRBV28 and TRBJ2-3 for the parts outside the CDR3, the full variable domain is DVKVTQSSRYLVKRTGEKVFLECVQDMDHENMFWYRQDPGLGLRLIYFSYDVKMKEKGDIPEGYSVSREKKERFSLILESASTNQTSMYLCASSTDHTDTQYFGPGTRLTVL.

This chain links TRBV30 with TRBJ1-5, with a tentative D call TRBD1 (6 bases). V lost 0 bases and J lost 6, with 9 bases in between. There are 13 residues in the CDR3. Germline V lookup: CDR1 GTSNPN, CDR2 SVGIG (reference sequence). CDR3 nucleotides: TGTGCCTGGAGTGTTGGGGGGGCTCAGCCCCAGCATTTT. Translation gives CAWSVGGAQPQHF.

In nucleotides, the CDR3 is TGTGCCAGCAGCTCTATGGGGTCCGGGGAGCTGTTTTTT. Amino acid sequence: CASSSMGSGELFF. V and J are TRBV11-3 and TRBJ2-2; no firm D call. The CDR3 totals 13 residues. Germline loops: CDR1 SGHNT, CDR2 YENEEA. V was trimmed by 4 bases and J by 6 bases, leaving 9 bases between them.

The chain combines TRBV6-5 with TRBJ1-4; perhaps TRBD1 as D (5 bases). There are 15 residues in the CDR3. Germline CDR1 and CDR2: MNHEY and SVGAGI. V lost 4 bases, J lost 3 bases, and 12 bases lay in between. The CDR3 protein is CASSWAGEANEKLFF. The CDR3 coding sequence is TGTGCCAGCAGTTGGGCGGGGGAGGCTAATGAAAAACTGTTTTTT.

This clone was observed a handful of times. The chain is built from TRBV24-1 and TRBJ2-5; 9 bases are shared with TRBD1. Trimming at V came to 3 bases and at J to 7 bases, leaving 8 bases not matched to a gene. Germline lookup yields CDR1 KGHDR and CDR2 SFDVKD. The CDR3 covers 15 residues. The CDR3 sequence: CATSDPGTGKGTQYF. CDR3 coding DNA: TGTGCCACCAGTGATCCCGGGACAGGGAAAGGGACCCAGTACTTC.

V gene TRBV19 combines with J gene TRBJ1-4, with 7 bases lining up with TRBD1. From germline, CDR1 is LNHDA and CDR2 SQIVND (reference sequence). This CDR3 comprises 14 residues. The ends lost 6 bases at V and 7 bases at J; junction bases unmatched: 8. The CDR3 coding sequence is TGTGCCAGTAGCCCGACAGGGCAGGGTGAAAAACTGTTTTTT. It translates to CASSPTGQGEKLFF. Drawing the rest from reference TRBV19 and TRBJ1-4, the complete variable domain is DGGITQSPKYLFRKEGQNVTLSCEQNLNHDAMYWYRQDPGQGLRLIYYSQIVNDFQKGDIAEGYSVSREKKESFPLTVTSAQKNPTAFYLCASSPTGQGEKLFFGSGTQLSVL.

This chain joins TRBV11-2 and TRBJ1-2; D is ambiguous. The germline gives CDR1 SGHAT, CDR2 FQNNGV. Deletions cut 0 bases from V and 5 bases from J, with 7 bases between. There are 13 residues in the CDR3. DNA of the CDR3: TGTGCCAGCAGCTTAGAGAGGGCGTATGGCTACACCTTC. Encoded protein: CASSLERAYGYTF. Full variable domain (missing parts from reference TRBV11-2 and TRBJ1-2): EAGVAQSPRYKIIEKRQSVAFWCNPISGHATLYWYQQILGQGPKLLIQFQNNGVVDDSQLPKDRFSAERLKGVDSTLKIQPAKLEDSAVYLCASSLERAYGYTFGSGTRLTVV.

J is TRBJ1-1 and V is TRBV2; 9 nucleotides agree with TRBD1. The CDR3 spans 14 residues. Losses at the gene ends were 2 bases for V and 5 bases for J; bases not matched to a gene: 3. The germline gives CDR1 SNHLY, CDR2 FYNNEI. The CDR3 nucleotides read TGTGCCAGCAGTGAACTGGGACAGGGTACTGAAGCTTTCTTT. Its protein product is CASSELGQGTEAFF.

V gene TRBV6-5 combines with J gene TRBJ2-6; D uncertain. V was trimmed by 3 bases and J by 4 bases, leaving 10 bases between them. The CDR3 is made up of 15 amino acids. Germline V gives CDR1 MNHEY, CDR2 SVGAGI. CDR3 nucleotide sequence: TGTGCCAGCAGTTATCGGGCTTACGGGGCCAACGTCCTGACTTTC. It codes for CASSYRAYGANVLTF.

This clone was counted once. The J gene is TRBJ2-1, the V gene TRBV5-4, with D perhaps matching TRBD1 (6 bases). This CDR3 spans 14 amino acids. Germline V gene lookup returns CDR1 SGHNT and CDR2 YYREEE (reference sequence). The V gene lost 4 bases and the J gene lost 1 base, with 9 bases spanning the gap. The CDR3 loop is CASSATGSYNEQFF. In nucleotides, the CDR3 is TGTGCCAGCAGCGCGACAGGATCCTACAATGAGCAGTTCTTC.

This chain connects TRBV10-1 to TRBJ2-3; 8 bases agree with TRBD2. The ends lost 6 bases at V and 4 bases at J; junction bases unmatched: 9. Germline loops: CDR1 WNHNN, CDR2 SYGVQD (reference sequence). The CDR3 spans 15 residues. In nucleotides, the CDR3 is TGCGCCAGCAGAGCTAGCGGGCTATTCGCAGATACGCAGTATTTT. Translating it yields CASRASGLFADTQYF.

Comments on this clone: Other DNA sequences of this sample code for an identical CDR3. The CDR3 DNA reads TGTGCCAGCAGTGGGTCGGGGGGGGAGCTGTTTTTT. Its translation is CASSGSGGELFF. This chain uses TRBV2 with TRBJ2-2, with D tentatively TRBD2 (5 bases). The germline gives CDR1 SNHLY, CDR2 FYNNEI. Trimming took off 4 bases at V and 8 bases at J, with 8 bases between the two ends. The length of the CDR3 is 12 residues.

This chain joins TRBV6-1 and TRBJ1-5; D is undetermined. The CDR3 covers 14 residues. Germline V lookup: CDR1 MNHNS, CDR2 SASEGT. Trimming took 3 bases from V and 0 from J, leaving 6 bases between them. CDR3 amino acids: CASSDRSSNQPQHF. CDR3 DNA sequence: TGTGCCAGCAGTGACAGGAGTAGCAATCAGCCCCAGCATTTT.

The chain uses TRBV11-2 and TRBJ1-2, with D maybe TRBD1 (5 bases). Germline CDR1 reads SGHAT; CDR2 reads FQNNGV. Deletions cut 4 bases from V and 4 bases from J, with 16 bases between. This CDR3 is built from 15 residues. In nucleotides, the CDR3 is TGTGCCAGCAGCTCCCTCAGCCGGGACCTCTATGGCTACACCTTC. This translates into CASSSLSRDLYGYTF.

The CDR3 DNA sequence: TGTGCCAGCAGCGTAGCCCCGGGACAAAGCGGAAACACCATATATTTT. The encoded protein is CASSVAPGQSGNTIYF. The chain has TRBV9 and TRBJ1-3, with a possible D match to TRBD1 (6 bases). This CDR3 region has 16 residues. The V end was cut by 0 bases, the J end by 4 bases, with 14 bases between. In germline, CDR1 is SGDLS, CDR2 YYNGEE.

The gene calls are TRBV7-9 and TRBJ1-5, with a weak D call TRBD1 (5 bases). Germline V gene data show CDR1 as SEHNR and CDR2 as FQNEAQ (reference sequence). V lost 1 base to trimming and J lost 2 bases, with 15 bases between them. The CDR3 is 17 residues long. The CDR3 loop is CASSLEWGYGGNQPQHF. CDR3 sequence (DNA): TGTGCCAGCAGCTTAGAATGGGGGTATGGGGGCAATCAGCCCCAGCATTTT.

The chain carries TRBV11-2 and TRBJ1-1, with 7 bases aligning to TRBD1. CDR1 and CDR2 (germline): SGHAT, FQNNGV. There are 15 residues in the CDR3. The junction had 5 bases not matched to a gene; V was cut back by 4 bases and J by 0 bases. CDR3 loop: CASSSGQAMNTEAFF. CDR3 nucleotide sequence: TGTGCCAGCAGCTCCGGACAGGCCATGAACACTGAAGCTTTCTTT.

The rearrangement joins TRBV7-9 to TRBJ1-4; no reliable D call. Per germline, CDR1 SEHNR and CDR2 FQNEAQ (reference sequence). The CDR3 extends over 15 amino acids. Trimming pared 0 bases from V and 8 bases from J, leaving 13 bases between. CDR3 sequence: CASSLAVSFEEKLFF. CDR3 nucleotides: TGTGCCAGCAGCTTAGCGGTTAGTTTCGAGGAAAAACTGTTTTTT.

V usage is TRBV15 and J usage is TRBJ2-2; D gene unclear. Between the trimmed V and J ends, which lost 3 bases and 1 base, there was a span of 6 bases. This CDR3 has 14 residues. CDR1 and CDR2 from the germline V gene are LNHNV and YYDKDF (reference sequence). The CDR3 loop reads CATSRPLNTGELFF. The CDR3 region has the DNA TGTGCCACCAGCAGGCCACTGAACACCGGGGAGCTGTTTTTT. The entire variable domain, with the rest obtained from reference TRBV15 and TRBJ2-2, is as follows: DAMVIQNPRYQVTQFGKPVTLSCSQTLNHNVMYWYQQKSSQAPKLLFHYYDKDFNNEADTPDNFQSRRPNTSFCFLDIRSPGLGDTAMYLCATSRPLNTGELFFGEGSRLTVL.

The chain uses TRBV7-2 and TRBJ2-4, with D tentatively TRBD1 or TRBD2 (7 bases each). This CDR3 is built from 17 residues. Trimming took 0 bases from V and 6 from J, leaving 18 bases between them. Germline V gene lookup returns CDR1 SGHTA and CDR2 FQGNSA. CDR3 DNA: TGTGCCAGCAGCTTAGCGTCAGGGGGGGTGGGTCGAAACATTCAGTACTTC. Translating gives CASSLASGGVGRNIQYF. Full variable domain (remainder filled in from reference TRBV7-2 and TRBJ2-4): GAGVSQSPSNKVTEKGKDVELRCDPISGHTALYWYRQSLGQGLEFLIYFQGNSAPDKSGLPSDRFSAERTGGSVSTLTIQRTQQEDSAVYLCASSLASGGVGRNIQYFGAGTRLSVL.